This entry features one T cell receptor (beta chain) sequence. Its cognate antigen is unknown. The repertoire was sequenced with immunoSEQ multiplex PCR; TCRdb's copy has only in-frame clones and lacks some. The sample contains about 78,000 clones, 90% to 97% of which appear only once. Resected material from corrective heart surgery provided the thymus tissue analysed. Those donating were healthy Finnish infants in corrective surgery for congenital heart defects. This specimen belongs to a study of human thymus T cells. Study findings and constraints: Repertoires sampled from thymus and blood appeared biased in V and J gene usage.

CDR1 SEHNR and CDR2 FQNEAQ come from the germline V gene (reference sequence). V shed 2 bases and J shed 2 bases, with 13 bases lying between them. The CDR3 runs to 15 residues. The sample taken for sequencing was thymus tissue. The chain has TRBV7-9 and TRBJ2-7; a possible D gene is TRBD1 (6 bases). The origin of this receptor is a boy in the first two years of life with a congenital heart defect but otherwise immunologically healthy. CDR3 protein: CASSLPGQPPYEQYF. For the CDR3, the DNA is TGTGCCAGCAGCTTACCGGGACAACCCCCCTACGAGCAGTACTTC.